This TCR beta chain was sequenced during a study of T cell responses to AZD1222 COVID-19 vaccine. TCRdb's copy holds only in-frame clones and misses some; the assay was immunoSEQ multiplex PCR. The sample records 85,000 to 90,000 clones, roughly 90% being singletons. With V trimmed by 6 bases and J by 4 bases, 7 bases remained unmatched. Looked up from germline, CDR1 is MNHNY and CDR2 is SVGAGI (reference sequence). CDR3 size: 15 residues. The clonotype comes from an adult in good health. Source: peripheral blood, taken on day 0 of AZD1222 vaccination. The J gene is TRBJ2-2, the V gene TRBV6-6, with 8 bases that match TRBD2. As DNA, the CDR3 is TGTGCCAGCAGGAAGGTTACTAGCGGCACCGGGGAGCTGTTTTTT. It specifies CASRKVTSGTGELFF.